The 6 T cell receptor beta chains in this list originate from one sample, sequenced in a study of blood T cell repertoires in COVID-19. TCRdb keeps only in-frame clones here, not all; method: immunoSEQ multiplex PCR. The sample contains approximately 160,000 clones, around 83% of which appear only once. The sequencing input was PBMCs or T cells enriched from blood (not recorded which). The origin of the receptors is a woman between 45 and 60 years old in a cohort exposed to, infected with or recovered from COVID-19 (not recorded which).

The V gene is TRBV7-3, the J gene TRBJ2-1, with 8 bases that match TRBD2. The J segment lost 10 bases and the V segment lost 5 bases, leaving 16 bases of the junction unmatched. This CDR3 is 16 amino acids long. The V gene's germline CDR1 is SGHTA and CDR2 FQGTGA. Here the CDR3 reads CASSPKGGTRVGEQFF. For the CDR3, the DNA is TGTGCCAGCAGCCCAAAAGGCGGGACTAGGGTAGGAGAGCAGTTCTTC.

The gene calls are TRBV11-2 and TRBJ2-3; D is possibly TRBD2 (6 bases). V was pared by 6 bases and J by 2 bases, with 15 bases between. This CDR3 is built from 15 residues. Germline CDR1 and CDR2: SGHAT and FQNNGV. CDR3 nucleotides: TGTGCCAGCAGGAACGCCGGGACTGCCACAGATACGCAGTATTTT. Amino acid sequence: CASRNAGTATDTQYF.

This chain joins TRBV29-1 and TRBJ2-1, with TRBD2 matching over 10 bases. This CDR3 spans 14 amino acids. Per the germline V gene, CDR1 is SQVTM and CDR2 is ANQGSEA. Losses at the gene ends were 6 bases for V and 2 bases for J; bases not matched to a gene: 4. The CDR3 coding sequence is TGCAGCGTCCCTAGCGGGAGTCCCTACAATGAGCAGTTCTTC. Translated, it gives CSVPSGSPYNEQFF.

This clone has only one observation. The chain joins TRBV7-2 to TRBJ2-7; 9 bases are a match to TRBD2. The junction had 16 bases not matched to a gene; V was cut back by 5 bases and J by 2 bases. This CDR3 spans 18 amino acids. From germline, CDR1 is SGHTA and CDR2 FQGNSA. CDR3 sequence (DNA): TGTGCCAGCAGCCCCGGTGATAGCGGGAGCTGGCTAACCTACGAGCAGTACTTC. Its translation: CASSPGDSGSWLTYEQYF.

The CDR3 DNA sequence: TGCGCCAGCAGCTCGATCGGACAGGGCAACACTGAAGCTTTCTTT. Encoded protein: CASSSIGQGNTEAFF. The V and J genes are TRBV5-1 and TRBJ1-1; 8 bases map to TRBD1. There are 15 residues in the CDR3. V lost 3 bases, J lost 2 bases, and 6 bases stayed unmatched. Looked up from germline, CDR1 is SGHRS and CDR2 is YFSETQ.

CDR3 DNA: TGTGCCAGCAGCTTACGGAACACCGGGGAGCTGTTTTTT. Amino acid sequence: CASSLRNTGELFF. This chain joins TRBV11-3 and TRBJ2-2; D gene unclear. Germline assignment: CDR1 SGHNT and CDR2 YENEEA. The length of the CDR3 is 13 residues. The V and J ends lost 2 bases and 1 base respectively, with 2 bases between them.